This entry is about one T cell receptor beta chain. Its antigen is not identified. RNA was extracted from bulk tissue without any cell sorting. The data were obtained in a study of tumor and adjacent non-tumor tissue in lung cancer. Whole-study context: There were about twelve adenocarcinoma, a couple of squamous cell carcinoma and 1 small cell lung cancer cases. Study outcomes and limitations: Shorter survival was associated with higher TCR diversity in tumors. Compared with tumor, normal lung showed significantly lower TCR diversity.

CDR1 is LGHNT and CDR2 is FRNRAP in the germline V gene. V was clipped by 5 bases and J by 6 bases; unmatched bases: 12. This CDR3 has 17 amino acids. TCRbeta libraries were built with three rounds of nested PCR, modified from ARM-PCR. TCRdb reanalysed the multiplex PCR reads using MiXCR and keeps one entry per CDR3 protein. The table has 200,000 to 250,000 distinct CDR3 sequences, around 70% seen once. The chain joins TRBV12-5 to TRBJ2-2, with 10 bases that match TRBD2. The TCR was taken from a man between 60 and 70 years old with non-small cell lung cancer. The sequenced sample consisted of lung tumor tissue. The CDR3 reads CASGLPRGLAFSGELFF. The CDR3 DNA sequence: TGTGCTAGTGGTCTCCCCCGGGGACTAGCGTTTTCCGGGGAGCTGTTTTTT. The full variable domain, completed using reference TRBV12-5 and TRBJ2-2, is DARVTQTPRHKVTEMGQEVTMRCQPILGHNTVFWYRQTMMQGLELLAYFRNRAPLDDSGMPKDRFSAEMPDATLATLKIQPSEPRDSAVYFCASGLPRGLAFSGELFFGEGSRLTVL.